This T cell receptor beta chain was captured by sequencing in a study of cytomegalovirus exposure and HLA in healthy donors. About the study: In a later analysis, the approximately 110 validation repertoires were reported to have used the same platform as the 600 to 700 first-cohort repertoires. Findings and limits, study-wide: Rarity marked most TCR sequences, yet some public TCRs occurred in many donors. A few chains linked to CMV were shown in vitro to be specific for CMV antigens.

Sequencing used immunoSEQ multiplex PCR; TCRdb keeps in-frame clones, though not all of them. The repertoire consists of 110,000 to 150,000 clones, with more than 85% occurring once and the leading ten covering approximately 0.7%. The J segment lost 6 bases and the V segment lost 6 bases, leaving 10 bases of the junction unmatched. Germline CDR1 and CDR2: ENHRY and SYGVKD. This CDR3 is 14 amino acids long. Only a few counts were recorded for this clone. The antigen remains unidentified. The receptor was isolated from a young man in good health and CMV-seronegative. This chain joins TRBV10-3 and TRBJ1-1; 7 bases line up with TRBD1. Sequenced sample: PBMCs. Here the CDR3 reads CAIREPTGSAEAFF. The CDR3 DNA reads as TGTGCCATCAGAGAGCCGACAGGGAGTGCTGAAGCTTTCTTT.